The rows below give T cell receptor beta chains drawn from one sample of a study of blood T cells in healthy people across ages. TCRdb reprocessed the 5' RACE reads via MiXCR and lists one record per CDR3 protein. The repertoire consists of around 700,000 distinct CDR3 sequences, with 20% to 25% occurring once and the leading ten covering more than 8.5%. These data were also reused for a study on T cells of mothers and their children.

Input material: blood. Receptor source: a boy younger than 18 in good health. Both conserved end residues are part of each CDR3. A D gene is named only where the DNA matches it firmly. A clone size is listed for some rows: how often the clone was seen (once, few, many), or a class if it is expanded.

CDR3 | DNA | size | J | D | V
CSAREWGLSTDTQYF | TGCAGTGCTAGAGAGTGGGGGCTGAGCACAGATACGCAGTATTTT | . | TRBJ2-3 | . | TRBV20-1
CASSFSSEAFF | TGTGCCAGCAGTTTCTCCTCTGAAGCTTTCTTT | . | TRBJ1-1 | . | TRBV12-3/TRBV12-4
CSAQIGTLQETQYF | TGCAGTGCCCAAATTGGGACACTCCAAGAGACCCAGTACTTC | few | TRBJ2-5 | . | TRBV20-1
CASSTRPARYYEQYF | TGTGCCAGCAGCACCCGGCCGGCTCGATACTACGAGCAGTACTTC | . | TRBJ2-7 | . | TRBV7-2
CASRLTGAYGYTF | TGTGCCAGCAGACTTACAGGGGCCTATGGCTACACCTTC | few | TRBJ1-2 | TRBD1 | TRBV14
CACSQDYQETQYF | TGTGCCTGCAGCCAAGACTACCAAGAGACCCAGTACTTC | . | TRBJ2-5 | . | TRBV3-1
CASRTGYSDGYTF | TGTGCCAGCCGTACAGGTTATTCGGATGGCTACACCTTC | few | TRBJ1-2 | . | TRBV2
CSAREVGTQYF | TGCAGTGCTAGAGAGGTTGGGACCCAGTACTTC | few | TRBJ2-5 | . | TRBV20-1
CASSYLLDTQYF | TGTGCCAGCAGCTACTTACTCGATACGCAGTATTTT | few | TRBJ2-3 | . | TRBV7-2
CSVGSGYLSQGYTF | TGCAGCGTTGGATCGGGGTACTTATCGCAAGGCTACACCTTC | . | TRBJ1-2 | . | TRBV29-1
CSANRGLSETQYF | TGCAGTGCAAACAGGGGGCTCTCTGAGACCCAGTACTTC | . | TRBJ2-5 | TRBD1 | TRBV20-1
CASRPTGVEEKLFF | TGTGCCAGCAGACCAACAGGGGTGGAGGAAAAACTGTTTTTT | few | TRBJ1-4 | TRBD1 | TRBV28
CASNGGLPEAFF | TGTGCCAGCAATGGGGGTCTGCCTGAAGCTTTCTTT | few | TRBJ1-1 | . | TRBV25-1
CASSRVSYNEQFF | TGTGCCAGCAGCAGAGTCTCCTACAATGAGCAGTTCTTC | few | TRBJ2-1 | . | TRBV7-2
CASSLRLAGIDEQYF | TGTGCCAGCAGCTTGAGACTAGCGGGAATTGACGAGCAGTACTTC | . | TRBJ2-7 | TRBD2 | TRBV5-5
CASSYSTQGQKGDEQFF | TGTGCCAGCAGTTACTCGACCCAGGGACAGAAGGGGGATGAGCAGTTCTTC | few | TRBJ2-1 | TRBD1 | TRBV6-5
CASRLPSGSYNEQFF | TGTGCCAGCAGATTACCAAGCGGGAGCTACAATGAGCAGTTCTTC | . | TRBJ2-1 | TRBD2 | TRBV28
CASSHGTGNNEKLFF | TGCGCCAGCAGCCATGGGACAGGGAATAACGAAAAACTGTTTTTT | few | TRBJ1-4 | TRBD1 | TRBV4-3
CASSPLSGGDNEQFF | TGTGCCAGCAGCCCTCTCAGTGGAGGGGACAATGAGCAGTTCTTC | few | TRBJ2-1 | . | TRBV7-9
CASSPGTSGSSYEQYF | TGCGCCAGCAGCCCCGGGACTAGCGGGAGCTCCTACGAGCAGTACTTC | few | TRBJ2-7 | TRBD2 | TRBV10-1
CASSLDRRNTGELFF | TGCGCCAGCAGCTTAGACAGGAGGAACACCGGGGAGCTGTTTTTT | . | TRBJ2-2 | . | TRBV5-1
CASSRTDGAYNEQFF | TGTGCCAGCTCGAGGACGGACGGGGCCTACAATGAGCAGTTCTTC | . | TRBJ2-1 | . | TRBV18
CSVADRLQETQYF | TGCAGCGTGGCGGACAGACTTCAAGAGACCCAGTACTTC | . | TRBJ2-5 | . | TRBV29-1
CASSQLSGIWYEQFF | TGTGCCAGCAGCCAACTAAGCGGGATCTGGTATGAGCAGTTCTTC | . | TRBJ2-1 | TRBD2 | TRBV14
CATSDSELAGIDNEQFF | TGTGCCACCAGTGATTCCGAACTAGCGGGAATCGACAATGAGCAGTTCTTC | few | TRBJ2-1 | TRBD2 | TRBV24-1
CASSHSTPYRETQYF | TGTGCCAGCAGCCACTCAACACCGTACCGAGAGACCCAGTACTTC | few | TRBJ2-5 | . | TRBV3-1
CASSLTDFGYTF | TGTGCCAGCAGCCTGACAGATTTTGGCTACACCTTC | few | TRBJ1-2 | . | TRBV12-3/TRBV12-4
CASSLGTSGRAKTHNEQFF | TGTGCCAGCAGTTTAGGGACTAGCGGGAGGGCCAAAACCCACAATGAGCAGTTCTTC | . | TRBJ2-1 | TRBD2 | TRBV12-3/TRBV12-4
CASSHPYPDPDNEQFF | TGCGCCAGCAGCCATCCATACCCCGATCCTGACAATGAGCAGTTCTTC | few | TRBJ2-1 | . | TRBV4-1
CASRETVREQYF | TGTGCCAGCAGGGAGACAGTACGGGAGCAGTACTTC | . | TRBJ2-5 | . | TRBV28
CASSLVGGRGTEAFF | TGTGCCAGCAGCTTAGTTGGGGGCCGGGGCACTGAAGCTTTCTTT | . | TRBJ1-1 | . | TRBV7-9
CSVSSYRGFYDEQYF | TGCAGCGTTTCTTCCTACAGGGGATTTTATGACGAGCAGTACTTC | . | TRBJ2-7 | TRBD1 | TRBV29-1
CASSYPSAIFHLHF | TGTGCCAGCAGTTATCCCTCCGCGATTTTTCACCTCCACTTT | . | TRBJ1-6 | . | TRBV6-6
CASASGGSYEQYF | TGTGCCAGCGCCTCGGGCGGGAGCTACGAGCAGTACTTC | . | TRBJ2-7 | TRBD2 | TRBV7-9
CASSWDRGLSPLHF | TGTGCCAGCAGTTGGGACAGGGGCTTATCACCCCTCCACTTT | . | TRBJ1-6 | TRBD1 | TRBV2
CASSTTVTYEQYF | TGTGCCAGCAGTACGACCGTAACCTACGAGCAGTACTTC | . | TRBJ2-7 | . | TRBV27
CASSPTGTQNIQYF | TGTGCCAGCAGCCCGACAGGGACGCAAAACATTCAGTACTTC | few | TRBJ2-4 | TRBD1 | TRBV7-3
CASSQTRLAGFYEQYF | TGTGCCAGCAGCCAAACGAGACTAGCGGGCTTCTACGAGCAGTACTTC | few | TRBJ2-7 | TRBD2 | TRBV3-1
CASSVAGAGHGYTF | TGTGCCAGCAGCGTAGCAGGGGCGGGTCATGGCTACACCTTC | . | TRBJ1-2 | . | TRBV9
CASSPPLRATNEKLFF | TGTGCCAGCAGCCCCCCATTAAGAGCAACTAATGAAAAACTGTTTTTT | few | TRBJ1-4 | . | TRBV11-2